Shown below are 21 T cell receptor beta chains from a single sample sequenced in a study of tumor-infiltrating lymphocytes in primary liver carcinoma. A constant-region primer primed TCR beta cDNA synthesis from 400 to 550 ng of total RNA. Slightly modified ARM-PCR served as the procedure for the TCR beta libraries. These libraries came from three rounds of nested multiplex PCR. Running 10 cycles apiece, the first two PCR rounds relied on TRBV1-TRBV30 forward primers together with a C-beta reverse primer. One entry per CDR3 protein, called by TCRdb with MiXCR from the multiplex PCR reads. The data hold hundreds of thousands of distinct CDR3 sequences, with nearly 60% observed a single time. Germline DNA was extracted too, while blood RNA derived from unsorted whole blood. Sequencing was carried out using peripheral blood. The receptors shown here come from a woman aged 25 to 39 with primary liver carcinoma and hepatitis B virus infection.

In the case of this clonotype: The CDR3 does not end in the conserved phenylalanine or tryptophan, so this is likely a read error. The CDR3 nucleotides are TGTGCCAGCAGCTTAGGAGCGGGAGGGCCTGGTGATACACAGTATTTA. As protein: CASSLGAGGPGDTQYL. The rearrangement uses TRBV7-8 and TRBJ2-3; 10 bases align to TRBD2. This CDR3 has 16 residues. The germline CDR1 and CDR2 sequences are SGHVS and FQNEAQ.

This chain connects TRBV2 to TRBJ2-7; 10 nucleotides align to TRBD1. This CDR3 region has 14 residues. The germline gives CDR1 SNHLY, CDR2 FYNNEI. V was clipped by 7 bases and J by 2 bases; unmatched bases: 5. The chain's CDR3 is CASIPTGGPYEQYF. Here the CDR3 DNA reads TGTGCCAGCATCCCGACAGGGGGCCCCTACGAGCAGTACTTC.

This clonotype showed up just once. One junction end disagrees with the germline gene, perhaps due to a read error. The CDR3 DNA sequence: TGTGTCAGCAGCTTCGGCGGCTCCTACGAGCAGTACTTC. Translating gives CVSSFGGSYEQYF. The chain carries TRBV11-1 and TRBJ2-7, with D unclear. The CDR3 length is 13 residues. Per the germline V gene, CDR1 is SGHAT and CDR2 is FQDESV (reference sequence).

Ten or more counts support this clonotype. The chain uses TRBV6-5 and TRBJ2-2; 7 bases fit TRBD2. Germline assignment: CDR1 MNHEY and CDR2 SVGAGI. Trimming at V came to 2 bases and at J to 6 bases, leaving 3 bases not matched to a gene. This CDR3 contains 14 residues. This chain's CDR3 is CASSYPGGPGELFF. CDR3 coding DNA: TGTGCCAGCAGTTACCCGGGAGGTCCCGGGGAGCTGTTTTTT.

This clonotype has just one count. The chain uses TRBV5-1 and TRBJ2-3; 11 positions agree with TRBD2. The germline CDR1 and CDR2 sequences are SGHRS and YFSETQ. The CDR3 length is 15 residues. The junction had 7 bases not matched to a gene; V was cut back by 6 bases and J by 4 bases. The CDR3 is CASMSLAGASDTQYF. CDR3 bases: TGCGCCAGCATGTCACTAGCGGGAGCCTCAGATACGCAGTATTTT.

Of note for this clonotype: A much larger clone is a single base away; this may be a read error. This chain uses TRBV4-2 with TRBJ2-1; 11 bases are shared with TRBD2. Germline lookup yields CDR1 LGHNA and CDR2 YNFKEQ. This CDR3 has 16 residues. CDR3: CASNQASGTSGNEQFF. The CDR3 DNA reads as TGTGCCAGCAACCAAGCTTCCGGGACTAGCGGCAATGAGCAGTTCTTC.

Comment on this clonotype: No DNA is shown, since the ends of the CDR3 on it are uncertain; the CDR3 is the one TCRdb lists. The genes are TRBV12-3 or TRBV12-4 and TRBJ2-1; TRBD1, the D gene given by the table, was not confirmed from the DNA. From its first to its last residue, the CDR3 has 16 amino acids. CDR3 loop: CASSPVGAGTGNEQFF.

This chain joins TRBV24-1 and TRBJ2-1, with unresolved D. CDR1 KGHDR and CDR2 SFDVKD come from the germline V gene. This CDR3 comprises 16 residues. The V end was cut by 5 bases, the J end by 0 bases, with 13 bases between. The CDR3 reads CATSVQVPSSYNEQFF. DNA of the CDR3: TGTGCCACCAGTGTCCAGGTCCCGTCCTCCTACAATGAGCAGTTCTTC.

Regarding this clonotype: This clone may be a read error of a much larger clone one base away. V is TRBV4-3 and J is TRBJ1-2; D might be TRBD1 (5 bases). The CDR3 extends over 17 amino acids. Germline V gene lookup returns CDR1 LGHNA and CDR2 YSLEER. The CDR3 protein is CVSSQDPRTSPLSGYTF. CDR3 nucleotide sequence: TGCGTCAGCAGCCAAGACCCCCGGACATCGCCCCTCAGTGGCTACACCTTC.

This clonotype was picked up one time. It may be a read error: a sequence one base away is much more abundant. The rearrangement joins TRBV30 to TRBJ2-4; D is ambiguous. This CDR3 has 15 amino acids. CDR1 and CDR2 (germline): GTSNPN, SVGIG (reference sequence). Here the CDR3 reads CVWSELGLENSIQYF. Written as DNA, the CDR3 is TGTGTCTGGAGTGAGTTAGGCCTAGAGAACAGCATTCAGTACTTC.

The V call is TRBV4-3, the J call TRBJ2-7; 7 nucleotides align to TRBD2. The ends lost 1 base at V and 6 bases at J; junction bases unmatched: 18. The CDR3 runs 18 residues. Germline V gene sequence: CDR1 LGHNA, CDR2 YSLEER. The CDR3 spells CASSQAVTGGHIRCEQYF. CDR3 coding DNA: TGCGCCAGCAGCCAAGCCGTGACGGGGGGTCACATTAGGTGCGAGCAGTACTTC.

This clonotype has just one count. Because the CDR3 is missing its conserved closing phenylalanine or tryptophan, this is likely a read error. The chain couples TRBV6-6 to TRBJ2-7; the D is unclear. The length of the CDR3 is 11 residues. V lost 7 bases, J lost 4 bases, and 8 bases lay in between. Germline CDR1 and CDR2: MNHNY and SVGAGI (reference sequence). The CDR3 here is CASNRSYEQYY. The DNA of the CDR3 is TGTGCCAGCAATCGGTCTTACGAGCAGTACTAC.

As for this clonotype: Its ends do not fully match the called genes, so a read error is possible. The chain couples TRBV6-5 to TRBJ2-3; 8 bases map to TRBD2. CDR1 is MNHEY, CDR2 SVGAGI, per germline. The CDR3 has 12 amino acids. Here the CDR3 DNA reads TGTGCCTGCAGCCCGGGAGGGGATACGCAGTATTTT. This gives the protein CACSPGGDTQYF.

For this clonotype: A much larger clone lies a single base off, so this may be a read error. The rearrangement joins TRBV4-1 to TRBJ2-7, with D unclear. This CDR3 is built from 15 residues. V was shortened by 3 bases and J by 5 bases, with 17 bases between the two germline ends. Germline CDR1 is MGHRA and CDR2 is YSYEKL. The CDR3: CASSQVGALVNEQYF. CDR3 nucleotides: TGCGCCAGCAGCCAGGTGGGCGCCCTAGTGAACGAGCAGTACTTC.

In this sample, this clonotype turned up many times. The genes are TRBV6-1 and TRBJ1-5, with a tentative D call TRBD1 (5 bases). Germline values: CDR1 MNHNS, CDR2 SASEGT. The CDR3 loop spans 15 amino acids. Between the trimmed V and J ends, which lost 6 bases and 4 bases, there was a span of 16 bases. CDR3 bases: TGTGCCAGCAGCCTCCAGGGCCCCCCGAATCAGCCCCAGCATTTT. Its translation is CASSLQGPPNQPQHF.

As concerns this clonotype: At one boundary the junction diverges from the germline segment, which might be a read error. The J gene is TRBJ2-7, the V gene TRBV11-2; D unclear. The CDR3 contains 12 residues. Germline V gene sequence: CDR1 SGHAT, CDR2 FQNNGV. CDR3 sequence: CASSLALPEQYF. CDR3 coding DNA: TGTGCCAGCAGTTTAGCCCTCCCCGAGCAGTACTTC.

This clonotype occurred a few times. The rearrangement uses TRBV5-6 and TRBJ1-1, with D uncertain. The CDR3 consists of 12 residues. V was trimmed by 2 bases and J by 3 bases, leaving 5 bases between them. Germline CDR1 reads SGHDT; CDR2 reads YYEEEE. The CDR3 sequence is CASSFSDTEAFF. DNA for the CDR3: TGTGCCAGCAGCTTCTCCGACACTGAAGCTTTCTTT.

A note on this clonotype: This could be a read error, since a much larger clone is one nucleotide away. The chain's CDR3 is CASTTAGPRETEAFF. As DNA, the CDR3 is TGTGCCAGCACCACAGCAGGGCCGAGAGAGACTGAAGCTTTCTTT. This rearrangement joins TRBV28 to TRBJ1-1, with D tentatively TRBD1 (5 bases). V was shortened by 7 bases and J by 5 bases, with 20 bases between the two germline ends. The CDR3 totals 15 residues. Germline loops: CDR1 MDHEN, CDR2 SYDVKM.

This clonotype was detected a few times. This chain uses TRBV5-6 with TRBJ2-5; no clear D gene. The CDR3 covers 13 residues. CDR1 SGHDT and CDR2 YYEEEE come from the germline V gene. Between the trimmed V and J ends, which lost 4 bases and 2 bases, there was a span of 9 bases. The CDR3 reads CASSRFPQETQYF. The CDR3 coding sequence is TGTGCCAGCAGCAGGTTCCCTCAAGAGACCCAGTACTTC. Based on the CDR3 plus reference TRBV5-6 and TRBJ2-5, the full variable domain is DAGVTQSPTHLIKTRGQQVTLRCSPKSGHDTVSWYQQALGQGPQFIFQYYEEEERQRGNFPDRFSGHQFPNYSSELNVNALLLGDSALYLCASSRFPQETQYFGPGTRLLVL.

This clonotype appeared many times. J is TRBJ1-1 and V is TRBV29-1, with 10 bases lining up with TRBD1. Trimming removed 5 bases from V and 7 bases from J; junction bases left unmatched: 7. Germline CDR1 reads SQVTM; CDR2 reads ANQGSEA. This CDR3 region has 13 residues. The CDR3 DNA follows: TGCAGCGTTCGGGACAGGGGAAGGAGTGAAGCTTTCTTT. This codes for CSVRDRGRSEAFF.

The V and J genes are TRBV4-2 and TRBJ2-1; 10 bases fit TRBD2. V gave up 1 base and J gave up 6 bases; unmatched junction bases: 6. CDR1 is LGHNA, CDR2 YNFKEQ, per germline. The CDR3 spans 16 residues. The CDR3 loop reads CASSQGPGLASNEQFF. As DNA, the CDR3 is TGTGCCAGCAGCCAAGGGCCGGGACTAGCGTCCAATGAGCAGTTCTTC.